The entry below gives a single TCR beta chain sequence along with its context. There is no known antigen for this receptor. Base qualities are not provided; no much larger clone lies one nucleotide away. The source of the sample is a study of T cells in Graves' hyperthyroidism and ophthalmopathy (dated by TCRdb to between 2017 and 2020). Background on the whole study: To identify TCR V-J signatures that set the groups apart, the researchers used a discovery cohort of 90 to 100 patients, made up of 43 with Graves' ophthalmopathy and some 55 with stable Graves' hyperthyroidism. For training and testing, the 100 or so patients in the discovery cohort were randomly divided in a 7:3 ratio. After blood sampling, hyperthyroidism patients were treated with methimazole at a starting dose of 30 mg daily, and ophthalmopathy patients were treated with high-dose intravenous methylprednisolone. Prospective prediction of ophthalmopathy was tested in an independent validation cohort consisting of some 19 hyperthyroidism patients and approximately 16 patients who later progressed to ophthalmopathy. The paper describes TCR Vbeta CDR3 sequencing of about 140 peripheral blood samples, made up of 43 ophthalmopathy patients, 70 to 75 hyperthyroidism patients and 17 progressor patients. In about 6 Graves' hyperthyroidism patients, the study also compared T-cell repertoires from thyroid tissue with T-cell repertoires from blood.

Findings and caveats that apply to the study as a whole: No statistical method was used to set the sample size in advance, and investigators knew the group allocation. A model built on a 13 V-J signature distinguished ophthalmopathy from stable hyperthyroidism, reaching about 88% sensitivity and 81.08% specificity in cross-validation and 80%/75% in testing. During validation, the model predicted progression to ophthalmopathy a median of approximately 6.5 months ahead of onset, with more than 60% sensitivity and around 72% specificity. Most expanded thyroid clonotypes (frequency above 0.001) were also detected in blood, suggesting blood repertoires may reflect thyroid immune responses.

V is trimmed back by 0 bases and J by 2 bases, and the junction contains 6 bases that no gene match accounts for. CDR1 and CDR2 are drawn from the germline V gene: SGHVT, SQSDAQ. Including cysteine and phenylalanine, the CDR3 has 16 amino acids. Only the CDR3 part of the read is kept: 48 bases, read in frame from the first base. Amplification of TCR beta CDR3 regions was carried out from RNA transcripts. The TCR CDR3 was subjected to a first round of RT-PCR using the HTBI primer set and the Qiagen OneStep RT-PCR kit. A second multiplex PCR round built the libraries, followed by size selection and purification. The libraries were sequenced on an Illumina HiSeq2000 using paired-end 100 bp reads. The original methods were these. SOAPnuke was used to process the raw data, throwing out any read that contained adapters or uncalled bases, had a mean Phred below 15, or lacked an exact constant-primer or identifier match. High-quality paired reads were merged with COPE v1.2.5, and unique nucleotide sequences were defined as clonotypes. MiTCR v1.1 was used to align the clonotypes against IMGT TRBV, TRBD and TRBJ reference segments. The analysis included only V-J combinations with a frequency above 0.0001, which together covered more than 98% of the repertoires. The TCS score was defined as the ratio of F50 (clonal expansion) to E x V (chaos), calculated using BLOSUM62-based TCRdist between CDR3 peptides within each V-J. Welch's t-statistics and random forest reduced 514 V-J features to 10 to 15, which were used in a naive Bayes classifier (R e1071). The similarity between thyroid and blood repertoires was quantified using the Morisita-Horn index. The raw public data were reprocessed by TCRdb itself: fastp quality trimming at Q25, MiXCR clonotype calling, in-frame beta chains only. Identical CDR3 proteins give one entry, which carries the most common genes and DNA. The V and J calls shown here were made by TCRdb, not taken from the authors' results. Within this sample are 550,000 to 600,000 distinct CDR3 sequences, with around 46% of them counted one time only. In total, the top ten clones hold over 15% of the sample.

Any patient with an uncontrolled infection, another autoimmune disease, pregnancy or lactation was excluded. Diagnoses relied on clinical symptoms, serum thyroxine and TRAb, thyroid ultrasound and orbital computed tomography. Trizol reagent was used to extract total RNA, and RNA quality was then checked on an Agilent 2100 Bioanalyzer. Input material: peripheral blood or thyroid tissue (not recorded which). The TCR sequence derives from an adult woman with Graves' disease, either hyperthyroidism or ophthalmopathy (not recorded which). The V and J genes are TRBV7-4 and TRBJ2-7; 8 bases in between match TRBD2. The nucleotide sequence reads TGTGCCAGCAGCTTAGCCTTAGCGGGAAACACCTACGAGCAGTACTTC. Translated, this gives CASSLALAGNTYEQYF.